This entry features one TCR beta chain sequence. Trimming cost V 4 bases and J 5 bases, with 21 bases left between them. This CDR3 has 17 residues. CDR1 is ENHRY, CDR2 SYGVKD, per germline. This sample stems from a study of blood T cell repertoires in COVID-19. Study in general: Researchers got acute and convalescent COVID-19 samples from the United States, Italy and Spain. T cells, B-cell-depleted T cells, or PBMCs provided the cDNA or gDNA that served as material.

This table comes from immunoSEQ multiplex PCR, and its TCRdb copy is limited to in-frame clones, with some not included. The sample shows tens of thousands of clones, over 80% of them seen only once. Specimen: peripheral blood. The sequence derives from a man aged 45-65 years with acute or convalescent COVID-19. V usage is TRBV10-3 and J usage is TRBJ2-1, with D perhaps matching TRBD2 (8 bases). The CDR3 nucleotides read TGTGCCATCAGTGGAGGGGGCGGGGGGAGCGCGCACAATGAGCAGTTCTTC. Amino acids: CAISGGGGGSAHNEQFF.